A selection of T cell receptor beta chains follows, all from one sample in a study of blood T cell repertoires in COVID-19. Profiled with immunoSEQ multiplex PCR; TCRdb holds only in-frame clones, not every one. The table shows about 150,000 clones, with about four fifths occurring only once. Sequencing used peripheral blood. The receptors shown here come from a woman in her sixties or seventies who had recovered from COVID-19. Both conserved end residues are part of each CDR3. The order of the fields is CDR3 length, D gene, clone size, J gene, V gene, CDR3 DNA, CDR3 protein. A D gene is named only where the DNA matches it firmly. Not every row has a clone size; where given, it reads once, few, many or a size class.

11 - - TRBJ2-7 TRBV27 TGTGCCAGCAGTTTCGGGTACGAGCAGTACTTC CASSFGYEQYF
15 - - TRBJ2-7 TRBV27 TGTGCCAGCAGTTACCTCGGTACAGGCCAGGGGGAGCAGTACTTC CASSYLGTGQGEQYF
16 TRBD2 - TRBJ2-3 TRBV11-3 TGTGCCAGCAGCCAGGGGACTAGCGGGCGCACAGATACGCAGTATTTT CASSQGTSGRTDTQYF
16 - - TRBJ1-1 TRBV11-3 TGTGCCAGCAGCTCCATATGGACGGGGGAAAACACTGAAGCTTTCTTT CASSSIWTGENTEAFF
14 - - TRBJ1-1 TRBV5-4 TGTGCCAGCAGCTTGGAGCAGGAGAACACTGAAGCTTTCTTT CASSLEQENTEAFF
12 TRBD1 - TRBJ1-5 TRBV29-1 TGCAGCGCCGGGACAGGCAATCAGCCCCAGCATTTT CSAGTGNQPQHF
17 - - TRBJ1-1 TRBV19 TGTGCCAGTAGTATTTCCTCCCCCCGACAGGTTGACACTGAAGCTTTCTTT CASSISSPRQVDTEAFF
14 - - TRBJ1-4 TRBV7-2 TGTGCCAGCAGCAACAGGGTTATTAATGAAAAACTGTTTTTT CASSNRVINEKLFF
15 TRBD2 - TRBJ2-2 TRBV25-1 TGTGCCAGCACCCCGGGGGGGGCGCCGACCGGGGAGCTGTTTTTT CASTPGGAPTGELFF
17 TRBD1 - TRBJ1-2 TRBV28 TGTGCCAGCAGTTTATTGGGGACAGGGGTGGGGTTGGGTGGCTACACCTTC CASSLLGTGVGLGGYTF
13 - - TRBJ1-1 TRBV11-2 TGTGCCAGCAGCTTAGCCAGGGTGGGTGAAGCTTTCTTT CASSLARVGEAFF
10 TRBD1 - TRBJ1-2 TRBV12-3/TRBV12-4 TGTGCCAGCAGTTTGGGACAGGCAGTATTC CASSLGQAVF
16 TRBD2 - TRBJ2-1 TRBV27 TGTGCCAGCAGTCGCTTTTTGAGGACTAGCGGAGGGGAGCAGTTCTTC CASSRFLRTSGGEQFF
14 - - TRBJ2-3 TRBV24-1 TGTGCCACCAGTGACCCCGGAGCCACAGATACGCAGTATTTT CATSDPGATDTQYF
15 - - TRBJ1-1 TRBV5-1 TGCGCCAGCAGCGCCCGAGGAGGGGGGGACACTGAAGCTTTCTTT CASSARGGGDTEAFF
15 TRBD2 - TRBJ2-7 TRBV27 TGTGCCAGCAGTTTATTTGCGGGAGGGCCTTGGGAGCAGTACTTC CASSLFAGGPWEQYF
13 TRBD1 - TRBJ1-2 TRBV7-9 TGTGCCAGCAGCCCTATGGGGACAGGGGGCTACACCTTC CASSPMGTGGYTF
17 TRBD1 - TRBJ2-5 TRBV7-9 TGTGCCAGCAGCTTACTCCGTGCGGGACAGGTCCCCGAGACCCAGTACTTC CASSLLRAGQVPETQYF
14 - - TRBJ2-3 TRBV24-1 TGTGCCACCGAGGGGGTAGGGGGCACAGATACGCAGTATTTT CATEGVGGTDTQYF
11 - - TRBJ1-1 TRBV18 TGTGCCAGCTCACTCAACAGGGAAGCTTTCTTT CASSLNREAFF
16 TRBD1 - TRBJ2-7 TRBV19 TGTGCCAGTAGTAGCGGGCGACAGGGTGGGGCCTACGAGCAGTACTTC CASSSGRQGGAYEQYF
15 - - TRBJ1-2 TRBV28 TGTGCCAGCAGTTTAGCCGGGAGATTGGCTAATGGCTACACCTTC CASSLAGRLANGYTF
15 TRBD2 once TRBJ2-1 TRBV7-2 TGTGCCAGCAGCTCCCCCGGGACTAACTACAATGAGCAGTTCTTC CASSSPGTNYNEQFF
13 - - TRBJ2-5 TRBV18 TGTGCCAGCTCACCGACTCCCCAAGAGACCCAGTACTTC CASSPTPQETQYF
14 - - TRBJ2-1 TRBV10-3 TGTGCCATCAGTGAGTCCGGCGGGGCCGATGAGCAGTTCTTC CAISESGGADEQFF
13 - once TRBJ1-5 TRBV27 TGTGCCAGCAGTACCTATAGCAATCAGCCCCAGCATTTT CASSTYSNQPQHF
15 TRBD1 - TRBJ1-5 TRBV7-8 TGTGCCAGCAGCTTCGGGACAGGGCGGGATCAGCCCCAGCATTTT CASSFGTGRDQPQHF
14 - - TRBJ1-1 TRBV3-1/TRBV3-2 TGTGCCAGCAGCCCCGTAGCGGGCAGGACTGAAGCTTTCTTT CASSPVAGRTEAFF
17 TRBD1 - TRBJ1-2 TRBV4-2 TGTGCCAGCGTCGGGGGGACAGGGGTCGTAGCTAACTATGGCTACACCTTC CASVGGTGVVANYGYTF
14 TRBD2 - TRBJ2-1 TRBV2 TGTGCCACCAATCCGGGAGGGCCTATCGATGAGCAGTTCTTC CATNPGGPIDEQFF
15 - - TRBJ2-1 TRBV14 TGTGCCAGCAGCCGCTGGTGTAGCTCCTACAATGAGCAGTTCTTC CASSRWCSSYNEQFF
12 - - TRBJ1-5 TRBV7-9 TGTGCCAGCAGCCGCCCGGGTCAGCCCCAGCATTTT CASSRPGQPQHF
15 TRBD2 - TRBJ2-1 TRBV7-2 TGTGCCAGCAGCACCAGCGGGGGACTCTACAATGAGCAGTTCTTC CASSTSGGLYNEQFF
14 - - TRBJ1-1 TRBV7-8 TGTGCCAGCAGCTTCCCAGGGTACAACACTGAAGCTTTCTTT CASSFPGYNTEAFF
18 TRBD2 - TRBJ2-3 TRBV14 TGTGCCAGCAGAAAAGCCGAACCCGGGACTAGGGAGGGGGGTACGCAGTATTTT CASRKAEPGTREGGTQYF
14 TRBD1 - TRBJ2-3 TRBV5-4 TGTGCCACCCTGATCTGGCAGGGGGCAGATACGCAGTATTTT CATLIWQGADTQYF
14 - once TRBJ1-1 TRBV2 TGTGCCAGCAGCACCGGACAGCCGTACACTGAAGCTTTCTTT CASSTGQPYTEAFF
16 TRBD1 - TRBJ1-2 TRBV6-5 TGTGCCAGCAGTTACTCGAACCCTGGCAGGGGGCAGGGCTACACCTTC CASSYSNPGRGQGYTF
17 - - TRBJ2-7 TRBV19 TGTGCCAGTAGTATAGTGGGGGGGCCAATAGCCTCCTACGAGCAGTACTTC CASSIVGGPIASYEQYF
12 - once TRBJ1-2 TRBV25-1 TGTGCCAGCAGCCAGGGCATTTATGGCTACACCTTC CASSQGIYGYTF